The 21 T cell receptor beta chains in this list originate from one sample, sequenced in a study of T cell responses to AZD1222 COVID-19 vaccine. This table comes from immunoSEQ multiplex PCR, and its TCRdb copy is limited to in-frame clones, with some not included. The table has around 150,000 clones, around 95% seen once. This material consisted of peripheral blood, taken on day 0 of AZD1222 vaccination. The receptors were sampled from an adult in good health.

V and J are TRBV7-9 and TRBJ2-3; either TRBD1 or TRBD2 may fit D (6 bases each). Deletions cut 2 bases from V and 2 bases from J, with 11 bases between. The germline gives CDR1 SEHNR, CDR2 FQNEAQ (reference sequence). The CDR3 runs 15 residues. The CDR3 nucleotides are TGTGCCAGCAGCTTACGGGGGCCCGTCACAGATACGCAGTATTTT. Encoded protein: CASSLRGPVTDTQYF.

The V and J genes are TRBV5-1 and TRBJ1-2; 7 positions agree with TRBD1. The CDR3 runs to 13 residues. Germline values: CDR1 SGHRS, CDR2 YFSETQ. With V trimmed by 3 bases and J by 7 bases, 6 bases remained unmatched. The CDR3 DNA follows: TGCGCCAGCAGCTCCGACAGGGTGTTTGGCTACACCTTC. It translates to CASSSDRVFGYTF.

The V gene is TRBV5-8, the J gene TRBJ2-2; TRBD2 matches at 9 bases. Looked up from germline, CDR1 is SGHTS and CDR2 is YDEGEE. V lost 4 bases and J lost 5; bases outside the gene matches: 12. The length of the CDR3 is 17 residues. DNA of the CDR3: TGTGCCAGCAGCCGGCCGTGGCTAGCGGGAATGACCGGGGAGCTGTTTTTT. It yields the protein CASSRPWLAGMTGELFF.

The V gene is TRBV3-1 (or the pseudogene TRBV3-2), the J gene TRBJ1-3, with 9 bases matching TRBD1. Trimming at V came to 3 bases and at J to 1 base, leaving 7 bases not matched to a gene. The CDR3 contains 17 residues. Germline V CDR1 and CDR2: LGHDT, YNNKEL (reference sequence). The CDR3 loop is CASSHLGQGGSGNTIYF. The CDR3 region has the DNA TGTGCCAGCAGCCACCTGGGACAGGGAGGTTCTGGAAACACCATATATTTT.

The rearrangement joins TRBV20-1 to TRBJ2-1; the D is unclear. V lost 3 bases and J 4 bases, leaving 13 bases between the germline ends. The CDR3 consists of 14 residues. CDR1 and CDR2 from the germline V gene are DFQATT and SNEGSKA (reference sequence). CDR3 residues: CSASLAEGYNEQFF. The CDR3 DNA reads as TGCAGTGCTAGTCTGGCGGAAGGTTACAATGAGCAGTTCTTC.

This sequence joins TRBV24-1 and TRBJ2-3, with 7 bases that match TRBD1. With V trimmed by 10 bases and J by 1 base, 4 bases remained unmatched. The CDR3 covers 13 residues. Germline V CDR1 and CDR2: KGHDR, SFDVKD. Here the CDR3 DNA reads TGTGCCACTAAGCAGGGGGGCACAGATACGCAGTATTTT. Translation gives CATKQGGTDTQYF.

CDR3 DNA sequence: TGTGCCAGCAGCTTAGTGGCGGGAGCCCTGTTCACAGATACGCAGTATTTT. Amino acid sequence: CASSLVAGALFTDTQYF. V gene TRBV7-2 combines with J gene TRBJ2-3; 7 bases align to TRBD2. Germline assignment: CDR1 SGHTA and CDR2 FQGNSA. V trimming: 1 base; J trimming: 2 bases; junction bases outside the gene matches: 9. The CDR3 is 17 residues long.

The J gene is TRBJ1-2, the V gene TRBV3-1 (or the pseudogene TRBV3-2); a weak D match, TRBD1 (5 bases). The germline V gene has CDR1 LGHDT and CDR2 YNNKEL (reference sequence). The CDR3 sequence is 17 residues long. Trimming left V 0 bases short and J 1 base short, with 15 bases between. DNA of the CDR3: TGTGCCAGCAGCCAAGATTTTCCGGGACTGAGTAACTATGGCTACACCTTC. It specifies CASSQDFPGLSNYGYTF.

The chain links TRBV4-2 to TRBJ2-1; D unclear. The germline V gene encodes CDR1 LGHNA and CDR2 YNFKEQ. Trimming cost V 4 bases and J 8 bases, with 12 bases left between them. The CDR3 is 13 amino acids. This CDR3 is CASSLGYSDEQFF. The CDR3 bases are TGTGCCAGCAGCCTGGGGTATTCCGATGAGCAGTTCTTC.

This clone was found once. CDR3 bases: TGTGCCAGCAGAGCTGGGACAGATGACACCCTCCACTTT. Translated: CASRAGTDDTLHF. The chain couples TRBV6-5 to TRBJ1-6; 7 nucleotides line up with TRBD1. The CDR3 sequence is 13 residues long. Germline CDR1 MNHEY, CDR2 SVGAGI. Germline trimming cut 6 bases from V and 14 bases from J; bases unmatched to any gene: 10.

The J gene is TRBJ2-3, the V gene TRBV4-2; D is unresolved. V gave up 0 bases and J gave up 2 bases, with 15 bases separating them. The CDR3 is made up of 17 amino acids. The germline V gene has CDR1 LGHNA and CDR2 YNFKEQ. The CDR3 nucleotides are TGTGCCAGCAGCCAAGATTCCGGCAGAACGCTCACAGATACGCAGTATTTT. Translated: CASSQDSGRTLTDTQYF.

The chain joins TRBV4-1 to TRBJ2-1; D gene ambiguous. The CDR3 runs 12 residues. Germline-derived CDR1 and CDR2 are MGHRA and YSYEKL. Trimming removed 1 base at V and 6 bases at J, with 4 bases between. This CDR3 is CASSQVSNEQFF. The CDR3 bases are TGCGCCAGCAGCCAAGTTTCCAATGAGCAGTTCTTC.

The chain links TRBV6-5 to TRBJ2-3, with 8 bases identical to TRBD1. The junction had 7 bases not matched to a gene; V was cut back by 10 bases and J by 4 bases. Germline loops: CDR1 MNHEY, CDR2 SVGAGI. The CDR3 runs to 13 residues. CDR3 bases: TGTGCCACCCAACAGGGGGAATCAGATACGCAGTATTTT. Translated: CATQQGESDTQYF.

The chain links TRBV6-1 to TRBJ2-2, with no clear D. The V gene's germline CDR1 is MNHNS and CDR2 SASEGT. V dropped 2 bases and J dropped 4 bases, with 11 bases sitting between them. This CDR3 comprises 15 residues. Written as DNA, the CDR3 is TGTGCCAGCAGTGAATGGCAGGCGATCACCGGGGAGCTGTTTTTT. Translated, it gives CASSEWQAITGELFF.

V usage is TRBV7-2 and J usage is TRBJ2-2, with D perhaps matching TRBD2 (5 bases). The length of the CDR3 is 15 residues. V shed 6 bases and J shed 3 bases, with 14 bases lying between them. Germline V CDR1 and CDR2: SGHTA, FQGNSA. As DNA, the CDR3 is TGTGCCAGCAGGGATGCAGGACTTCACACCGGGGAGCTGTTTTTT. Its translation is CASRDAGLHTGELFF.

V usage is TRBV28 and J usage is TRBJ1-2; D is undetermined. This CDR3 region has 12 residues. CDR1 and CDR2 from the germline V gene are MDHEN and SYDVKM. Trimming removed 5 bases at V and 4 bases at J, with 8 bases between. The CDR3: CASSNEGYGYTF. CDR3 sequence (DNA): TGTGCCAGCAGTAACGAGGGCTATGGCTACACCTTC.

The rearrangement uses TRBV7-7 and TRBJ2-2, with 9 nucleotides matching TRBD2. This CDR3 has 16 amino acids. Trimming at V came to 5 bases and at J to 5 bases, leaving 9 bases not matched to a gene. From germline, CDR1 is SSHAT and CDR2 FNYEAQ (reference sequence). The CDR3 loop reads CASSRIAGVLTGELFF. The CDR3 DNA reads as TGTGCCAGCAGCCGAATAGCGGGAGTGTTAACCGGGGAGCTGTTTTTT.

DNA of the CDR3: TGCAGTGCTAGTAGTGGACAGGGCAATGGCTACACCTTC. Encoded protein: CSASSGQGNGYTF. The chain uses TRBV20-1 and TRBJ1-2, with 8 bases identical to TRBD1. This CDR3 is 13 amino acids long. The V and J ends lost 3 bases and 6 bases, in that order; junction bases with no gene match: 6. CDR1 and CDR2 (germline): DFQATT, SNEGSKA (reference sequence).

The chain recombines TRBV5-6 with TRBJ2-7, with TRBD1 identical over 11 bases. The CDR3 is 12 amino acids. V gave up 3 bases and J gave up 9 bases; unmatched junction bases: 2. The germline CDR1 and CDR2 sequences are SGHDT and YYEEEE. CDR3 in DNA: TGTGCCAGCAGCTGGGACAGGGGGACGCAGTACGTC. Translating gives CASSWDRGTQYV.

This clone was observed a few times. This chain's CDR3 is CASVGMNEQYV. The CDR3, as DNA: TGTGCCAGCGTCGGGATGAACGAGCAGTACGTC. The V gene is TRBV6-6, the J gene TRBJ2-7; possibly TRBD2 for D (5 bases). V lost 8 bases and J lost 5, with 10 bases in between. Germline V gene lookup returns CDR1 MNHNY and CDR2 SVGAGI (reference sequence). CDR3 length equals 11 residues.

The V and J genes are TRBV7-7 and TRBJ2-5; TRBD1 aligns across 11 bases. Germline V gene data show CDR1 as SSHAT and CDR2 as FNYEAQ (reference sequence). CDR3 size: 16 residues. Germline trimming cut 4 bases from V and 5 bases from J; bases unmatched to any gene: 9. In nucleotides, the CDR3 is TGTGCCAGCAGCTCGGGACAGGGGGGGCATGAGGAGACCCAGTACTTC. It yields the protein CASSSGQGGHEETQYF.